The 21 T cell receptor beta chains given below trace back to one sample, sequenced in a study of cytomegalovirus exposure and HLA in healthy donors. A multiplex PCR was run with 60 Vbeta primers and 13 Jbeta primers. Produced via immunoSEQ multiplex PCR; TCRdb's table is partial and in-frame only. The table includes 150,000 to 170,000 clones, roughly 77% detected once. Sequenced sample: PBMCs. These receptor sequences come from a man aged 25-45 years in good health and CMV-seropositive.

The chain couples TRBV19 to TRBJ2-7, with 10 bases identical to TRBD1. Trimming at V came to 3 bases and at J to 3 bases, leaving 29 bases not matched to a gene. The CDR3 is made up of 23 amino acids. CDR1 is LNHDA and CDR2 is SQIVND in the germline V gene (reference sequence). This CDR3 reads CASSIRRGQGNSPPQTKFYEQYF. In nucleotides, the CDR3 is TGTGCCAGTAGTATCCGTCGGGGACAGGGGAATAGCCCACCCCAAACAAAATTCTACGAGCAGTACTTC.

The chain employs TRBV5-1 and TRBJ2-1; 8 bases are a match to TRBD2. This CDR3 has 13 residues. Unmatched junction bases numbered 4, after V lost 4 bases and J lost 7 bases. Germline lookup yields CDR1 SGHRS and CDR2 YFSETQ. The CDR3: CASSPGLANEQFF. CDR3 bases: TGCGCCAGCAGCCCCGGACTAGCTAATGAGCAGTTCTTC.

The rearrangement joins TRBV6-5 to TRBJ1-1; D remains ambiguous. CDR3 length: 13 amino acids. Germline CDR1 reads MNHEY; CDR2 reads SVGAGI. V was cut by 6 bases and J by 7 bases, with 15 bases left in between. The CDR3 spells CASSPLRLNEAFF. The CDR3 bases are TGTGCCAGCAGCCCCCTCCGTTTAAATGAAGCTTTCTTT.

The rearrangement uses TRBV5-1 and TRBJ1-3, with 9 bases that match TRBD1. The germline V gene has CDR1 SGHRS and CDR2 YFSETQ. The CDR3 has 16 residues. Trimming removed 4 bases from V and 0 bases from J; junction bases left unmatched: 5. The CDR3, as DNA: TGCGCCAGCAGCGTGGGGACAGGGAACTCTGGAAACACCATATATTTT. Translating gives CASSVGTGNSGNTIYF.

This clone was detected only once. DNA of the CDR3: TGTGCCAGCAGTTCTTCCGTCGGCACTGAAGCTTTCTTT. It encodes CASSSSVGTEAFF. V usage is TRBV6-6 and J usage is TRBJ1-1; D call uncertain. The germline gives CDR1 MNHNY, CDR2 SVGAGI (reference sequence). The V and J ends lost 4 bases and 4 bases respectively, with 10 bases between them. The CDR3 extends over 13 amino acids.

The chain is built from TRBV28 and TRBJ2-4; weak D call: TRBD1 (7 bases). With 5 bases removed from V and 9 bases from J, the gap between germline ends came to 14 bases. Germline CDR1 reads MDHEN; CDR2 reads SYDVKM. There are 13 residues in the CDR3. Here the CDR3 reads CASSLQGRRIQYF. The CDR3, as DNA: TGTGCCAGCAGTCTACAGGGGAGGCGCATTCAGTACTTC.

The chain combines TRBV4-1 with TRBJ2-7; TRBD2 might be the D (5 bases). Between the trimmed V and J ends, which lost 7 bases and 4 bases, there was a span of 11 bases. The CDR3 loop spans 12 amino acids. Germline assignment: CDR1 MGHRA and CDR2 YSYEKL. The CDR3, as DNA: TGCGCCAGCACGGACGGGGTTTACGAGCAGTACTTC. Its protein product is CASTDGVYEQYF.

This clone appeared a few times. The CDR3 DNA follows: TGCGCCAGCAGCATCGAGCGGGGGGCCGGGGAGCTGTTTTTT. Amino acid sequence: CASSIERGAGELFF. The rearrangement uses TRBV5-1 and TRBJ2-2, with 9 positions matching TRBD2. This CDR3 region has 14 residues. Germline loops: CDR1 SGHRS, CDR2 YFSETQ. The junction had 4 bases not matched to a gene; V was cut back by 4 bases and J by 6 bases.

This clone was seen once. The rearrangement uses TRBV30 and TRBJ2-1; D might be TRBD2 (6 bases). V lost 2 bases, J lost 0 bases, and 23 bases lay in between. Germline CDR1 is GTSNPN and CDR2 is SVGIG (reference sequence). The length of the CDR3 is 19 residues. CDR3 nucleotides: TGTGCCTGGAGTTCCCTGGGGACTCACCTATGGGGCTCCTACAATGAGCAGTTCTTC. Amino acids: CAWSSLGTHLWGSYNEQFF.

This chain connects TRBV6-5 to TRBJ1-2; maybe TRBD1 (5 bases). Per the germline V gene, CDR1 is MNHEY and CDR2 is SVGAGI. This CDR3 has 12 amino acids. V lost 4 bases, J lost 8 bases, and 11 bases lay in between. The DNA of the CDR3 is TGTGCCAGCAGTTTCGGGGGAGGAGGCTACACCTTC. Protein product: CASSFGGGGYTF.

The chain joins TRBV2 to TRBJ2-2; a possible D gene is TRBD2 (5 bases). The CDR3 consists of 14 residues. The germline CDR1 and CDR2 sequences are SNHLY and FYNNEI. The V end lost 7 bases, the J end lost 5 bases, and 14 bases lay between the germline ends. The CDR3 nucleotides are TGTGCCAGCAAAGAGACACCGGGGACCGGGGAGCTGTTTTTT. Protein sequence: CASKETPGTGELFF.

CDR3 amino acids: CASSYSGQGRLETQYF. CDR3 nucleotides: TGTGCCAGCAGTTACTCGGGGCAGGGCCGACTAGAGACCCAGTACTTC. The chain links TRBV6-5 to TRBJ2-5; possibly TRBD1 for D (5 bases). CDR1 is MNHEY, CDR2 SVGAGI, per germline. The CDR3 has 16 amino acids. V was pared by 0 bases and J by 4 bases, with 15 bases between.

The rearrangement uses TRBV5-4 and TRBJ1-2; TRBD1 matches 7 bases. The CDR3 consists of 16 residues. Germline V gene lookup returns CDR1 SGHNT and CDR2 YYREEE (reference sequence). Unmatched junction bases numbered 14, after V lost 3 bases and J lost 6 bases. The CDR3 DNA sequence: TGTGCCAGCAGCTCACCGGGACAGCGGAATAAGGATGGCTACACCTTC. Translation: CASSSPGQRNKDGYTF. Based on the CDR3 plus reference TRBV5-4 and TRBJ1-2, the full variable domain is ETGVTQSPTHLIKTRGQQVTLRCSSQSGHNTVSWYQQALGQGPQFIFQYYREEENGRGNFPPRFSGLQFPNYSSELNVNALELDDSALYLCASSSPGQRNKDGYTFGSGTRLTVV.

This clone is a singleton in its sample. The chain employs TRBV7-2 and TRBJ2-1, with D perhaps matching TRBD2 (5 bases). Germline assignment: CDR1 SGHTA and CDR2 FQGNSA. The CDR3 contains 16 residues. V lost 1 base, J lost 7 bases, and 17 bases lay in between. This chain's CDR3 is CASSLVGSSVRNEQFF. DNA of the CDR3: TGTGCCAGCAGCTTAGTGGGTAGTAGCGTCCGTAATGAGCAGTTCTTC.

This clone was detected only a few times. The rearrangement joins TRBV4-1 to TRBJ1-3, with 8 bases fitting TRBD1. Germline CDR1 reads MGHRA; CDR2 reads YSYEKL. Trimming at V came to 10 bases and at J to 7 bases, leaving 18 bases not matched to a gene. The CDR3 has 16 amino acids. For the CDR3, the DNA is TGCGCCACCCTCCGGGGAGGACAGGGTTACAATAACACCATATATTTT. Its protein product is CATLRGGQGYNNTIYF.

This chain joins TRBV6-6 and TRBJ1-1, with 11 bases fitting TRBD1. V shed 6 bases, J shed 5 bases, and the junction held 11 bases outside the gene matches. CDR1 and CDR2 (germline): MNHNY, SVGAGI (reference sequence). The CDR3 totals 16 residues. The CDR3 DNA is TGTGCCAGCAGCGGACAGGGGGCTTCATTGGGTACTGAAGCTTTCTTT. It is translated as CASSGQGASLGTEAFF.

This chain joins TRBV6-5 and TRBJ1-2, with a possible D match to TRBD1 (6 bases). V lost 8 bases and J lost 1, with 17 bases in between. Germline V gene sequence: CDR1 MNHEY, CDR2 SVGAGI. The CDR3 has 15 amino acids. CDR3 protein: CASSDRDTLNYGYTF. DNA for the CDR3: TGTGCCAGCTCTGACCGGGACACCCTTAACTATGGCTACACCTTC.

The chain links TRBV4-2 to TRBJ2-7; 9 bases are a match to TRBD2. This CDR3 has 13 residues. Germline trimming cut 2 bases from V and 6 bases from J; bases unmatched to any gene: 2. Germline V CDR1 and CDR2: LGHNA, YNFKEQ. CDR3 amino acids: CASSQQTSGEQYF. The DNA of the CDR3 is TGTGCCAGCAGCCAACAGACTAGCGGCGAGCAGTACTTC.

The rearrangement links TRBV6-4 to TRBJ2-3; no clear D. Germline CDR1 is MRHNA and CDR2 is SNTAGT. The CDR3 consists of 14 residues. The V and J ends lost 6 bases and 2 bases respectively, with 12 bases between them. The CDR3 DNA reads as TGTGCCAGCAGCGAACATAGACACACAGATACGCAGTATTTT. Translating gives CASSEHRHTDTQYF.

The chain combines TRBV2 with TRBJ2-7; 9 bases agree with TRBD1. The length of the CDR3 is 15 residues. Germline CDR1 SNHLY, CDR2 FYNNEI. V was clipped by 5 bases and J by 0 bases; unmatched bases: 5. CDR3 sequence (DNA): TGTGCCAGCAGTACCGGGACAGGGAACTCCTACGAGCAGTACTTC. It yields the protein CASSTGTGNSYEQYF.

J is TRBJ1-5 and V is TRBV19, with unresolved D. Trimming left V 0 bases short and J 3 bases short, with 12 bases between. The CDR3 totals 16 residues. The germline V gene encodes CDR1 LNHDA and CDR2 SQIVND (reference sequence). The CDR3 spells CASSIDPGTVNQPQHF. For the CDR3, the DNA is TGTGCCAGTAGTATAGATCCGGGTACGGTCAATCAGCCCCAGCATTTT.